Shown below are 14 T cell receptor beta chains from a single sample sequenced in a study of CD8 T cells in Susac syndrome (dated by TCRdb to between 2019 and 2020). The library relied on the immunoSEQ multiplex PCR assay. RNA was extracted using the RNeasy kit, and roughly 0.45 to 1 microgram was reverse transcribed with random hexamers. TCRdb redid the processing of the public reads, applying fastp at Q25 and MiXCR, and retained in-frame beta chains. One record per CDR3 amino acid sequence lists the most common genes and DNA. Here the sample has approximately 190,000 distinct CDR3 sequences; nearly 95% occur a single time. The top ten hold 0.093% of the sample. Sequenced material: CD4+ T cells from PBMCs. The receptors originated from a human donor with multiple sclerosis.

The chain has TRBV20-1 and TRBJ2-7; D perhaps matches TRBD1 (8 bases). Trimming cost V 3 bases and J 6 bases, with 15 bases left between them. Germline V gene sequence: CDR1 DFQATT, CDR2 SNEGSKA (reference sequence). The CDR3 has 13 amino acids. CDR3 loop: CSASPTGEGEQYF. DNA for the CDR3: TGCAGTGCTAGCCCGACAGGGGAGGGCGAGCAGTACTTC.

This clonotype was seen a single time. The CDR3 loop reads CASSFWGARDREHMGQYF. The CDR3 DNA sequence: TGTGCCAGCAGTTTTTGGGGGGCACGGGACAGAGAACACATGGGGCAGTACTTC. This sequence joins TRBV27 and TRBJ2-7; tentatively, D is TRBD1 (7 bases). The germline V and J ends were trimmed by 3 bases and 9 bases, with 30 bases remaining between them. The CDR3 sequence is 18 residues long. Germline V gene data show CDR1 as MNHEY and CDR2 as SMNVEV (reference sequence).

The rearrangement joins TRBV7-3 to TRBJ2-3, with 8 nucleotides matching TRBD1. Germline CDR1 SGHTA, CDR2 FQGTGA. The ends lost 4 bases at V and 0 bases at J; junction bases unmatched: 9. The CDR3 totals 17 residues. The DNA for the CDR3 is TGTGCCAGCAGCTCGGGACAGGCCACTACTAGCACAGATACGCAGTATTTT. This encodes CASSSGQATTSTDTQYF.

This chain links TRBV29-1 with TRBJ1-2, with D perhaps TRBD1 (5 bases). Germline V gene data show CDR1 as SQVTM and CDR2 as ANQGSEA. Trimming took 7 bases from V and 8 from J, leaving 17 bases between them. CDR3 length: 12 residues. CDR3 sequence reads: CSAGTPERGYTF. The CDR3 coding sequence is TGCAGCGCTGGGACGCCCGAGCGGGGCTACACCTTC.

V usage is TRBV3-1 and J usage is TRBJ2-7, with 10 bases matching TRBD2. V lost 6 bases to trimming and J lost 5 bases; unmatched junction nucleotides: 4. This CDR3 has 13 residues. Germline CDR1 and CDR2: LGHDT and YNNKEL (reference sequence). This CDR3 reads CASSKREGHEQYF. As DNA, the CDR3 is TGTGCCAGCAGTAAGCGGGAGGGCCACGAGCAGTACTTC.

V usage is TRBV27 and J usage is TRBJ1-2; perhaps TRBD1 as D (6 bases). The germline V and J ends were trimmed by 4 bases and 2 bases, with 11 bases remaining between them. The CDR3 runs 14 residues. Per the germline V gene, CDR1 is MNHEY and CDR2 is SMNVEV (reference sequence). DNA of the CDR3: TGTGCCAGCAGTTCCGGACAGAGCAACTATGGCTACACCTTC. Translated, it gives CASSSGQSNYGYTF.

This chain links TRBV3-1 with TRBJ1-1; D gene unclear. From germline, CDR1 is LGHDT and CDR2 YNNKEL (reference sequence). With 0 bases removed from V and 2 bases from J, the gap between germline ends came to 7 bases. This CDR3 has 14 residues. CDR3 DNA: TGTGCCAGCAGCCAAGATCTGCGAAACACTGAAGCTTTCTTT. It codes for CASSQDLRNTEAFF.

The J gene is TRBJ1-1, the V gene TRBV19; D may be TRBD1 (6 bases). Germline CDR1 and CDR2: LNHDA and SQIVND (reference sequence). Trimming removed 10 bases at V and 2 bases at J, with 11 bases between. This CDR3 is built from 12 residues. This CDR3 is CAIQDRNTEAFF. The DNA for the CDR3 is TGTGCCATTCAGGACAGAAACACTGAAGCTTTCTTT.

The chain links TRBV30 to TRBJ1-2; TRBD1 agrees at 8 bases. The CDR3 runs to 15 residues. Germline V gene data show CDR1 as GTSNPN and CDR2 as SVGIG (reference sequence). Trimming took 3 bases from V and 7 from J; bases not matched to a gene: 13. The DNA of the CDR3 is TGTGCCTGGAGCCCTACAGGGGGGCTATATGGTGGCTACACCTTC. It specifies CAWSPTGGLYGGYTF.

J is TRBJ2-1 and V is TRBV29-1, with 8 bases aligning to TRBD2. Germline trimming cut 6 bases from V and 4 bases from J; bases unmatched to any gene: 8. Looked up from germline, CDR1 is SQVTM and CDR2 is ANQGSEA. The CDR3 has 14 amino acids. This CDR3 reads CSVASGSVYNEQFF. The CDR3 DNA reads TGCAGCGTGGCAAGCGGGAGTGTATACAATGAGCAGTTCTTC.

The V call is TRBV5-1, the J call TRBJ2-1; TRBD2 might be the D (6 bases). The CDR3 is 16 residues long. Trimming took 0 bases from V and 1 from J, leaving 11 bases between them. CDR1 SGHRS and CDR2 YFSETQ come from the germline V gene. The chain's CDR3 is CASSLEGLRSYNEQFF. CDR3 nucleotides: TGCGCCAGCAGCTTGGAGGGACTCAGATCCTACAATGAGCAGTTCTTC. The full variable domain, its missing parts supplied by reference TRBV5-1 and TRBJ2-1, is KAGVTQTPRYLIKTRGQQVTLSCSPISGHRSVSWYQQTPGQGLQFLFEYFSETQRNKGNFPGRFSGRQFSNSRSEMNVSTLELGDSALYLCASSLEGLRSYNEQFFGPGTRLTVL.

J is TRBJ1-1 and V is TRBV30; TRBD1 agrees at 7 bases. The junction had 4 bases not matched to a gene; V was cut back by 0 bases and J by 6 bases. Germline assignment: CDR1 GTSNPN and CDR2 SVGIG (reference sequence). This CDR3 is built from 13 residues. The CDR3 coding sequence is TGTGCCTGGAGTGTACTTACAGGGGCTGAAGCTTTCTTT. Amino acid sequence: CAWSVLTGAEAFF. The whole variable domain, filled in from reference TRBV30 and TRBJ1-1, reads SQTIHQWPATLVQPVGSPLSLECTVEGTSNPNLYWYRQAAGRGLQLLFYSVGIGQISSEVPQNLSASRPQDRQFILSSKKLLLSDSGFYLCAWSVLTGAEAFFGQGTRLTVV.

The rearrangement links TRBV19 to TRBJ1-2; 9 nucleotides match TRBD1. CDR1 LNHDA and CDR2 SQIVND come from the germline V gene (reference sequence). This CDR3 is built from 14 residues. The V gene end was trimmed by 7 bases and the J gene end by 2 bases; junction bases not matched to a gene: 5. The CDR3 DNA follows: TGTGCCAGTACCGTGACAGGGGGAAACTATGGCTACACCTTC. Translated, it gives CASTVTGGNYGYTF.

The genes are TRBV7-2 and TRBJ1-1; no clear D gene. CDR3 length: 14 residues. Germline CDR1 SGHTA, CDR2 FQGNSA. The V end lost 1 base, the J end lost 2 bases, and 8 bases lay between the germline ends. Written as DNA, the CDR3 is TGTGCCAGCAGCTTAGTCCCATCAAACACTGAAGCTTTCTTT. Protein: CASSLVPSNTEAFF.